The 11 T cell receptor beta chains reported below all come from one sample, sequenced in a study of PD-L1 blockade in urothelial cancer. The time point here: pretreatment peripheral blood. Assay used: immunoSEQ multiplex PCR; TCRdb lists only in-frame clones, some missing. This sample has about 38,000 clones, with 85% found just once. Sequencing used PBMCs, obtained around atezolizumab (anti-PD-L1) treatment. The receptors come from a man older than 75 with urothelial cancer.

The chain employs TRBV10-1 and TRBJ2-5; 8 bases agree with TRBD2. This CDR3 has 14 residues. Losses at the gene ends were 4 bases for V and 7 bases for J; bases not matched to a gene: 8. Per the germline V gene, CDR1 is WNHNN and CDR2 is SYGVQD (reference sequence). The DNA for the CDR3 is TGCGCCAGCAGTGTTCTTCGGGAGGGAGGGACCCAGTACTTC. This gives the protein CASSVLREGGTQYF.

The V call is TRBV12-5, the J call TRBJ1-5; no definite D call. V lost 4 bases and J 2 bases, leaving 30 bases between the germline ends. This CDR3 spans 21 amino acids. Germline V gene lookup returns CDR1 LGHNT and CDR2 FRNRAP. The CDR3 DNA follows: TGTGCTAGTGGTTCCCCCCACAAGGGAGGTCAGGATGTATATGGCAATCAGCCCCAGCATTTT. This encodes CASGSPHKGGQDVYGNQPQHF.

V is TRBV6-1 and J is TRBJ1-5; D not certain. Germline V gene sequence: CDR1 MNHNS, CDR2 SASEGT. The V and J ends lost 5 bases and 8 bases respectively, with 7 bases between them. CDR3 length: 11 amino acids. CDR3 bases: TGTGCCAGCAGTCTAGTGGAGCCCCAGCATTTT. It is translated as CASSLVEPQHF.

CDR3 sequence: CASSTTGTGELFF. The DNA of the CDR3 is TGTGCCAGCAGTACGACAGGGACCGGGGAGCTGTTTTTT. The gene calls are TRBV6-6 and TRBJ2-2; TRBD1 aligns across 7 bases. The CDR3 totals 13 residues. Germline V lookup: CDR1 MNHNY, CDR2 SVGAGI (reference sequence). The V segment lost 5 bases and the J segment 5 bases; nucleotides outside the gene matches: 2.

The chain carries TRBV5-6 and TRBJ2-7; 8 positions agree with TRBD1. Trimming at V came to 2 bases and at J to 0 bases, leaving 1 base not matched to a gene. Per germline, CDR1 SGHDT and CDR2 YYEEEE. CDR3 size: 14 residues. This chain's CDR3 is CASSFGQGSYEQYF. CDR3 DNA sequence: TGTGCCAGCAGCTTTGGACAGGGCTCCTACGAGCAGTACTTC.

The genes are TRBV30 and TRBJ2-5, with TRBD1 matching over 10 bases. With V trimmed by 1 base and J by 5 bases, 4 bases remained unmatched. CDR3 length equals 14 residues. CDR1 GTSNPN and CDR2 SVGIG come from the germline V gene (reference sequence). The DNA for the CDR3 is TGTGCCTGGAGTGCCGGGACAGGGGTTGAGACCCAGTACTTC. Protein product: CAWSAGTGVETQYF.

V is TRBV28 and J is TRBJ1-1; D remains unclear. Trimming took 2 bases from V and 5 from J, leaving 6 bases between them. CDR3 length: 12 amino acids. Germline CDR1 and CDR2: MDHEN and SYDVKM. The CDR3 bases are TGTGCCAGCAGTTTAATAGTAACTGAAGCTTTCTTT. Amino acids: CASSLIVTEAFF. The full variable domain, completed using reference TRBV28 and TRBJ1-1, is DVKVTQSSRYLVKRTGEKVFLECVQDMDHENMFWYRQDPGLGLRLIYFSYDVKMKEKGDIPEGYSVSREKKERFSLILESASTNQTSMYLCASSLIVTEAFFGQGTRLTVV.

The chain has TRBV2 and TRBJ2-5; 11 bases match TRBD1. CDR1 and CDR2 (germline): SNHLY, FYNNEI. Trimming took 5 bases from V and 2 from J; bases not matched to a gene: 1. The CDR3 loop spans 14 amino acids. In DNA form, the CDR3 reads TGTGCCAGCAGTTGGGACAGGGGGCAAGAGACCCAGTACTTC. Its protein product is CASSWDRGQETQYF.

This clone is a singleton in its sample. The V call is TRBV9, the J call TRBJ2-1; D is ambiguous. The V and J ends lost 0 bases and 9 bases respectively, with 10 bases between them. The CDR3 is 13 amino acids. Germline CDR1 reads SGDLS; CDR2 reads YYNGEE. This CDR3 is CASSVVETSEQFF. CDR3 DNA sequence: TGTGCCAGCAGCGTAGTAGAAACGAGTGAGCAGTTCTTC. The full variable domain, its missing parts supplied by reference TRBV9 and TRBJ2-1, is DSGVTQTPKHLITATGQRVTLRCSPRSGDLSVYWYQQSLDQGLQFLIQYYNGEERAKGNILERFSAQQFPDLHSELNLSSLELGDSALYFCASSVVETSEQFFGPGTRLTVL.

The chain recombines TRBV13 with TRBJ1-1, with D unresolved. The CDR3 covers 13 residues. V lost 1 base, J lost 6 bases, and 9 bases lay in between. Per the germline V gene, CDR1 is PRHDT and CDR2 is FYEKMQ (reference sequence). CDR3 loop: CASSLDKTPEAFF. The CDR3 nucleotides read TGTGCCAGCAGCTTAGACAAGACTCCTGAAGCTTTCTTT.

V and J are TRBV19 and TRBJ1-1; 9 positions match TRBD1. CDR1 LNHDA and CDR2 SQIVND come from the germline V gene (reference sequence). This CDR3 comprises 14 residues. V shed 3 bases and J 4 bases; nucleotides not matched to a gene: 3. The CDR3 DNA reads TGTGCCAGTAGTATTCGACAGGGGGGCACTGAAGCTTTCTTT. It specifies CASSIRQGGTEAFF.